A single sample gave rise to the 23 T cell receptor beta chains below, sequenced in a study of T cell clonality in common variable immunodeficiency. This table comes from immunoSEQ multiplex PCR, and its TCRdb copy is limited to in-frame clones, with some not included. Altogether 50,000 to 60,000 clones were found in the sample, and no singletons occur. Sequenced material: peripheral blood mononuclear cells. The receptors were gathered from a person aged 18 to 75 in good health.

This clone was detected a few times. Since a much larger clone is just one base distant, this may be a read error. The observed sequence ends 3 residues before the CDR3 terminus, with the missing tail filled in from the germline J gene. The chain combines TRBV19 with TRBJ1-2; 9 nucleotides align to TRBD1. The V gene end was trimmed by 2 bases and the J gene end by 6 bases; junction bases not matched to a gene: 13. Germline V CDR1 and CDR2: LNHDA, SQIVND (reference sequence). This CDR3 region has 17 residues. The part of the CDR3 DNA that was read is TGTGCCAGTAGTATAAGGAAGGGACAGGGTAGATCTCATGGC. This sequence encodes CASSIRKGQGRSHG. From start to end, the CDR3 is CASSIRKGQGRSHGYTF. Looking up the rest from reference TRBV19 and TRBJ1-2 gives the full variable domain: DGGITQSPKYLFRKEGQNVTLSCEQNLNHDAMYWYRQDPGQGLRLIYYSQIVNDFQKGDIAEGYSVSREKKESFPLTVTSAQKNPTAFYLCASSIRKGQGRSHGYTFGSGTRLTVV.

This clone has at least ten counts. Sequencing ends 3 residues short of the CDR3 end; the germline J gene provides the rest. The chain recombines TRBV19 with TRBJ1-5; no definite D call. V lost 8 bases and J 0 bases, leaving 14 bases between the germline ends. Germline-derived CDR1 and CDR2 are LNHDA and SQIVND (reference sequence). The CDR3 totals 15 residues. CDR3 DNA (partial): TGTGCCAGTGCGGGTGAGTTTTATAGCAATCAGCCC. Residues: CASAGEFYSNQP. The CDR3 reads in full as CASAGEFYSNQPQHF.

In this sample, this clone turned up many times. The read ends 3 residues early relative to the CDR3; the germline J gene fills the gap. This chain connects TRBV7-2 to TRBJ2-1, with 8 nucleotides matching TRBD2. The CDR3 is 15 amino acids. Germline lookup yields CDR1 SGHTA and CDR2 FQGNSA. V shed 3 bases, J shed 8 bases, and the junction held 9 bases outside the gene matches. Here the CDR3 reads CASSFPGLGPDEQFF. The sequenced part of the CDR3 DNA is TGTGCCAGCAGCTTTCCGGGACTAGGACCCGATGAG.

There are many counts of this clone. The DNA read from the CDR3 is TGCAGCGTTGAGGGAGGGGACACTGAA. This translates into CSVEGGDTE. The whole CDR3 region reads CSVEGGDTEAFF. This rearrangement joins TRBV29-1 to TRBJ1-1; weak D call: TRBD1 (5 bases). The read stops 3 residues short of the end of the CDR3; the missing end is completed from the germline J gene. CDR1 SQVTM and CDR2 ANQGSEA come from the germline V gene. This CDR3 has 12 amino acids. V was trimmed by 3 bases and J by 3 bases, leaving 8 bases between them.

This clone has a count of ten or more. The missing CDR3 end, 3 residues past where the read stops, is filled in from the germline J gene. At the DNA level, this CDR3 is encoded by other sequences in the same sample as well. The genes are TRBV7-2 and TRBJ1-5, with D perhaps matching TRBD1 (5 bases). Germline loops: CDR1 SGHTA, CDR2 FQGNSA. V lost 4 bases and J lost 4, with 11 bases in between. CDR3 length: 14 residues. The CDR3 bases that were read are TGTGCCAGCAGCTCCACCGGGGGAAATCAGCCC. As protein: CASSSTGGNQP. The whole CDR3 reads CASSSTGGNQPQHF.

In its sample, this clone was seen many times. The CDR3 end falls 3 residues outside the read, so it is completed with the germline J gene. This sequence joins TRBV6-2 or TRBV6-3 and TRBJ1-1; TRBD1 is a possible D gene (5 bases). The CDR3 sequence is 13 residues long. V shed 6 bases and J shed 0 bases, with 8 bases lying between them. Germline CDR1 and CDR2: MNHEY and SVGEGT. Partial CDR3 DNA: TGTGCCAGCAGCGCGACAGTGAACACTGAA. This encodes CASSATVNTE. The entire CDR3 protein reads CASSATVNTEAFF.

The table lists this clone with many counts. The read terminates 3 residues before the CDR3 end, so the remaining end is supplied by the germline J gene. V gene TRBV19 combines with J gene TRBJ1-1; weak D call: TRBD1 (6 bases). Deletions cut 1 base from V and 6 bases from J, with 12 bases between. This CDR3 is 14 amino acids long. Germline V gene sequence: CDR1 LNHDA, CDR2 SQIVND (reference sequence). CDR3 sequence reads: CASSIGAGDPEAFF. Partial CDR3 DNA: TGTGCCAGTAGTATAGGGGCAGGGGACCCTGAA.

There are many counts of this clone. This chain's CDR3 is CSASSSGFGGVSSYNEQFF. The sequenced CDR3 bases are TGCAGTGCTAGTTCCTCGGGGTTTGGGGGCGTCAGCTCCTACAATGAG. The chain is built from TRBV20-1 and TRBJ2-1; tentative D call: TRBD1 (6 bases). The CDR3 goes on 3 residues after the read ends, and that part is filled in from the germline J gene. Germline V gene lookup returns CDR1 DFQATT and CDR2 SNEGSKA (reference sequence). The CDR3 runs to 19 residues. Trimming shortened V by 3 bases and J by 0 bases, and 24 bases separated the two germline ends.

This clone has a count of ten or more. The read ends 3 residues before the CDR3 terminus; that terminus is restored from the germline J gene. The rearrangement uses TRBV5-4 and TRBJ2-3, with 8 bases lining up with TRBD2. Trimming at V came to 4 bases and at J to 0 bases, leaving 7 bases not matched to a gene. The CDR3 runs to 16 residues. Germline assignment: CDR1 SGHNT and CDR2 YYREEE (reference sequence). The CDR3 reads CASSVKLAASTDTQYF. The part of the CDR3 DNA that was read is TGTGCCAGCAGCGTTAAACTAGCGGCTAGCACAGATACG.

This clone has at least ten counts. The observed sequence ends 3 residues before the CDR3 terminus, with the missing tail filled in from the germline J gene. The rearrangement links TRBV4-1 to TRBJ2-5; D possibly corresponds to TRBD2 (5 bases). Germline CDR1 reads MGHRA; CDR2 reads YSYEKL. The V end was cut by 1 base, the J end by 1 base, with 19 bases between. CDR3 length equals 18 residues. The sequenced CDR3 bases are TGCGCCAGCAGCCAAGTGGTGGCCAAATCGCGGGTCCAAGAGACC. Translating gives CASSQVVAKSRVQET. The entire CDR3 is CASSQVVAKSRVQETQYF.

This clone came up many times. The read halts 3 residues ahead of the CDR3 end, with the missing end drawn from the germline J gene. The V and J genes are TRBV5-6 and TRBJ2-7; tentative D call: TRBD1 (8 bases). CDR3 length equals 15 residues. Germline assignment: CDR1 SGHDT and CDR2 YYEEEE. V was clipped by 4 bases and J by 2 bases, with 16 bases between them. The part of the CDR3 DNA that was read is TGTGCCAGCAGCCAGGGGGCGGGAGTTGCCTACGAG. Protein: CASSQGAGVAYE. The entire CDR3 sequence reads CASSQGAGVAYEQYF.

The table lists this clone with many counts. With the read ending 3 residues before the CDR3 end, the germline J gene is used to fill in that end. This chain connects TRBV10-2 to TRBJ2-7; tentatively, D is TRBD1 (7 bases). The germline V gene has CDR1 WSHSY and CDR2 SAAADI. The V end lost 8 bases, the J end lost 3 bases, and 17 bases lay between the germline ends. This CDR3 region has 14 residues. The CDR3 bases that were read are TGCGCCAGCCAGGAGGGGACAGCTTTCTACGAG. Its translation is CASQEGTAFYE. The complete CDR3 sequence is CASQEGTAFYEQYF.

This clone was detected ten times or more. The CDR3 is cut off 3 residues early in the read; its end comes from the germline J gene. This chain connects TRBV5-4 to TRBJ2-5; 10 bases line up with TRBD2. Germline lookup yields CDR1 SGHNT and CDR2 YYREEE (reference sequence). This CDR3 is built from 13 residues. Trimming removed 4 bases from V and 4 bases from J; junction bases left unmatched: 1. CDR3 loop: CASSRTSGETQYF. The covered CDR3 bases are TGTGCCAGCAGCAGGACTAGCGGAGAGACC.

This clone has at least ten counts. The read stops 3 residues short of the end of the CDR3; the missing end is completed from the germline J gene. This rearrangement joins TRBV5-4 to TRBJ1-2; D unresolved. The V end lost 4 bases, the J end lost 6 bases, and 13 bases lay between the germline ends. The germline V gene has CDR1 SGHNT and CDR2 YYREEE (reference sequence). The CDR3 spans 13 residues. CDR3 amino acids: CASSQVGIDGYTF. CDR3 DNA, as far as it was read: TGTGCCAGCAGCCAGGTTGGTATCGATGGC. Complete variable domain (other parts from reference TRBV5-4 and TRBJ1-2): ETGVTQSPTHLIKTRGQQVTLRCSSQSGHNTVSWYQQALGQGPQFIFQYYREEENGRGNFPPRFSGLQFPNYSSELNVNALELDDSALYLCASSQVGIDGYTFGSGTRLTVV.

This clone has a count of ten or more. The CDR3 is cut off 3 residues early in the read; its end comes from the germline J gene. The V and J genes are TRBV20-1 and TRBJ2-3; D possibly corresponds to TRBD1 (6 bases). V was trimmed by 7 bases and J by 0 bases, leaving 8 bases between them. CDR3 length: 12 residues. Germline V gene lookup returns CDR1 DFQATT and CDR2 SNEGSKA (reference sequence). The CDR3 reads CSVGQSTDTQYF. The DNA read from the CDR3 is TGCAGTGTAGGACAGAGCACAGATACG.

This clone was recorded many times. The DNA ends 3 residues before the CDR3 does, and the rest of the CDR3 is filled in from the germline J gene. The chain combines TRBV20-1 with TRBJ2-2; a possible D gene is TRBD2 (5 bases). CDR3 length: 13 amino acids. Germline CDR1 and CDR2: DFQATT and SNEGSKA (reference sequence). Between the trimmed V and J ends, which lost 4 bases and 7 bases, there was a span of 13 bases. The sequenced part of the CDR3 DNA is TGCAGTGCTACAGACTGGGCGGGCGGGGAG. As protein: CSATDWAGGE. In full, the CDR3 reads CSATDWAGGELFF.

This clone showed up many times. The CDR3 DNA, read in part, is TGCAGTGCTAGAGAGGAGCAGGCTAGCACAGATACG. Translating gives CSAREEQASTDT. The entire CDR3 protein reads CSAREEQASTDTQYF. V is TRBV20-1 and J is TRBJ2-3; no clear D. The sequence runs out 3 residues before the end of the CDR3; the remainder is reconstructed from the germline J gene. Per germline, CDR1 DFQATT and CDR2 SNEGSKA (reference sequence). The length of the CDR3 is 15 residues. The V gene lost 0 bases and the J gene lost 0 bases, with 10 bases spanning the gap.

This clone was seen repeatedly, ten times or more. CDR3 sequence: CASTNFREAGVGETQYF. The DNA read from the CDR3 is TGTGCCAGCACCAATTTCCGCGAAGCGGGAGTTGGGGAGACC. The gene calls are TRBV2 and TRBJ2-5; 8 nucleotides agree with TRBD2. The read finishes 3 residues shy of the CDR3 end, and the germline J gene is used to complete it. V gave up 7 bases and J gave up 5 bases; unmatched junction bases: 18. Germline values: CDR1 SNHLY, CDR2 FYNNEI. The CDR3 totals 17 residues.

This clone was observed many times. Sequence at one end of the junction differs from germline and may be a read error. The CDR3 loop is CASSPGGFRQGGSDTQYF. The CDR3 DNA, read in part, is TGCGCCAGCTCCCCAGGGGGATTTAGGCAGGGAGGTTCAGATACG. The V and J genes are TRBV4-2 and TRBJ2-3, with D maybe TRBD1 (7 bases). The read gets to within 3 residues of the CDR3 end, and the germline J gene fills in the rest. Looked up from germline, CDR1 is LGHNA and CDR2 is YNFKEQ. CDR3 length: 18 amino acids.

Concerning this clone itself: Read sequence stops 3 residues before the CDR3 end, and the germline J gene provides the missing end. The chain links TRBV19 to TRBJ1-2; 9 bases map to TRBD1. The germline V gene encodes CDR1 LNHDA and CDR2 SQIVND (reference sequence). The CDR3 contains 15 residues. The CDR3 loop is CASSRDRAGDYDYTF. The CDR3 DNA, read in part, is TGTGCCAGTAGTCGGGACAGGGCAGGAGACTACGAC. Variable domain in full (rest from reference TRBV19 and TRBJ1-2): DGGITQSPKYLFRKEGQNVTLSCEQNLNHDAMYWYRQDPGQGLRLIYYSQIVNDFQKGDIAEGYSVSREKKESFPLTVTSAQKNPTAFYLCASSRDRAGDYDYTFGSGTRLTVV.

At least ten counts were recorded for this clone. The read halts 3 residues ahead of the CDR3 end, with the missing end drawn from the germline J gene. This chain links TRBV6-2 or TRBV6-3 with TRBJ1-5; possibly TRBD1 for D (6 bases). This CDR3 region has 14 residues. Trimming took 7 bases from V and 6 from J, leaving 16 bases between them. Germline values: CDR1 MNHEY, CDR2 SVGEGT. The CDR3 is CASNTGSLSQPQHF. The sequenced CDR3 bases are TGTGCCAGCAATACAGGGTCCCTTTCTCAGCCC.

This clone occurred many times. Read coverage stops 3 residues before the CDR3 terminus; the germline J gene supplies the remainder. The chain combines TRBV7-9 with TRBJ1-6; possible D gene TRBD1, 5 bases. V was clipped by 1 base and J by 7 bases, with 8 bases between them. CDR3 length: 14 residues. CDR1 is SEHNR and CDR2 is FQNEAQ in the germline V gene (reference sequence). CDR3 protein: CASSLVAGNSPLHF. Incomplete CDR3 DNA: TGTGCCAGCAGCTTAGTAGCAGGGAATTCACCC.

At least ten counts were recorded for this clone. The read ends 3 residues before the CDR3 terminus; that terminus is restored from the germline J gene. The J gene is TRBJ2-7, the V gene TRBV7-2; possible D gene TRBD1, 6 bases. CDR3 length: 14 residues. The ends were cut back, 7 bases at V and 0 bases at J, with 13 bases in the middle. The V gene's germline CDR1 is SGHTA and CDR2 FQGNSA. The CDR3 loop is CASNLGQSSYEQYF. The covered CDR3 bases are TGTGCCAGCAACCTCGGACAGAGCTCCTACGAG.